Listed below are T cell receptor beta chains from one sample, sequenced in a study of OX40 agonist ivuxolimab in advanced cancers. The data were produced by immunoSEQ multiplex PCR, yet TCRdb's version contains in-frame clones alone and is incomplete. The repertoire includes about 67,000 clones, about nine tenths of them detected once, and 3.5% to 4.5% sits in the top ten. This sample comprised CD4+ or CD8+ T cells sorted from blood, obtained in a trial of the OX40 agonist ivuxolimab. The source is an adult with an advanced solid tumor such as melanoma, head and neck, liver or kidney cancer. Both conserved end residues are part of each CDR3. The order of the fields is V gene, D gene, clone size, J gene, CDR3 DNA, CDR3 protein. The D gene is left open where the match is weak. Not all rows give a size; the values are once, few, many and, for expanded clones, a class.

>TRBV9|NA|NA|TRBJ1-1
TGTGCCAGCAGCCACGGCGGCTCGGGGGCTGAAGCTTTCTTT
CASSHGGSGAEAFF
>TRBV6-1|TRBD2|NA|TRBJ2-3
TGTGCCAGCGAAACTAGCGGGATGGCAGATACGCAGTATTTT
CASETSGMADTQYF
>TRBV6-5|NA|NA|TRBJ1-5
TGTGCCAGCAGTTACTCGGGAGGATATCAGCCCCAGCATTTT
CASSYSGGYQPQHF
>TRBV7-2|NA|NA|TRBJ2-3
TGTGCCAGCAGGATACAGGGATCCACAGATACGCAGTATTTT
CASRIQGSTDTQYF
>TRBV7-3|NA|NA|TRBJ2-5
TGTGCCAGCAGCTCCGGGACTGGGATGGCGGAGACCCAGTACTTC
CASSSGTGMAETQYF
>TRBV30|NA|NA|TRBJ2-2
TGTGCCTGGAGTAGGACAGTACGGGCCGGGGAGCTGTTTTTT
CAWSRTVRAGELFF
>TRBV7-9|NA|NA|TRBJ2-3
TGTGCCAGCAGCTTCGCCGTCGTTCCGCAGTATTTT
CASSFAVVPQYF
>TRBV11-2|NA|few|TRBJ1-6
TGTGCCAGCAGAGACAGCAATTCACCCCTCCACTTT
CASRDSNSPLHF
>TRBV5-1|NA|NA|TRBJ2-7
TGCGCCAGCAGCATAGTAACCGGGACGGACCTTAACAAGCAGTACTTC
CASSIVTGTDLNKQYF
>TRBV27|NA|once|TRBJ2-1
TGTGCCAGCAGTTTAATCGCCCATGAGCAGTTCTTC
CASSLIAHEQFF
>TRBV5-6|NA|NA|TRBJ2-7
TGTGCCAGCAGCTTGTGGGATTCCTACGAGCAGTACTTC
CASSLWDSYEQYF
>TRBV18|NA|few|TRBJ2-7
TGTGCCAGCTCACACTCGGCTGACAGTGCCTACGAGCAGTACTTC
CASSHSADSAYEQYF
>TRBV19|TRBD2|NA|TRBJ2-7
TGTGCCAGTACCCTTAGCGGGAGCTCCTACGAGCAGTACTTC
CASTLSGSSYEQYF
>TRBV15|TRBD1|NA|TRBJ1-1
TGTGCCACCAGCGCCAGGGGGCCGGGCACTGAAGCTTTCTTT
CATSARGPGTEAFF
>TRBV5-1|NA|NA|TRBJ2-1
TGCGCCAGCAGCTTGGGTGGGGGTCTGGTGCAGTTCTTC
CASSLGGGLVQFF
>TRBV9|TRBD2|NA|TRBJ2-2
TGTGCCAGCAGCGTGTACTGGGAGGGGCAGCTGTTTTTT
CASSVYWEGQLFF
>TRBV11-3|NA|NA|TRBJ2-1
TGTGCCAGCACCCCAGGGGGGGCGGACAATGAGCAGTTCTTC
CASTPGGADNEQFF
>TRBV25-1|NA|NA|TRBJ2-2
TGTGCCAGCAGTATCAGGGGTCCCGGGGAGCTGTTTTTT
CASSIRGPGELFF
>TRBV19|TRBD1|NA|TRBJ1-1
TGTGCCAGTAGTATATTAGGACAGGGATTGACTGAAGCTTTCTTT
CASSILGQGLTEAFF
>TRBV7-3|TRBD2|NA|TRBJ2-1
TGTGCCAGCAAGACTAGCGGGATAGGCGATGAGCAGTTCTTC
CASKTSGIGDEQFF
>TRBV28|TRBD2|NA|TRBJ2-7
TGTGCCAGCAGTTTTCCGAAGCCTAGCGGTATAGGCGAGCAGTACTTC
CASSFPKPSGIGEQYF
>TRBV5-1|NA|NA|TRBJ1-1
TGCGCCAGCAGCTTGTACGCGAACACTGAAGCTTTCTTT
CASSLYANTEAFF
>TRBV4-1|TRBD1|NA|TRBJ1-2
TGCGCCAGCAGCCAAGCCGGGACAGGCGAGTATGGCTACACCTTC
CASSQAGTGEYGYTF
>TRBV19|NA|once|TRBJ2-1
TGTGCCAGTAGTATCGGCAGGGATCCGTACAATGAGCAGTTCTTC
CASSIGRDPYNEQFF
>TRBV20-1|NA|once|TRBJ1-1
TGCAGTGCTTTAAAGGACACTGAAGCTTTCTTT
CSALKDTEAFF
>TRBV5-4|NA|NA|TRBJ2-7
TGTGCCAGCAGCTTGACCTCGGTACGTCGTGGGGGCCAATCCTACGAGCAGTACTTC
CASSLTSVRRGGQSYEQYF
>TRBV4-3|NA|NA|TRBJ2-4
TGCGCCAGCAGCCAAGATGCGGGCGGGGCAACCAAAAACATTCAGTACTTC
CASSQDAGGATKNIQYF
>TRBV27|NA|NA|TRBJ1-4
TGTGCCAGCAGCGCACAGGGATTCAATGAAAAACTGTTTTTT
CASSAQGFNEKLFF
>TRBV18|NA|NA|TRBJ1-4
TGTGCCAGCTCACCAAATGAAGGGCGGAACGAAAAACTGTTTTTT
CASSPNEGRNEKLFF
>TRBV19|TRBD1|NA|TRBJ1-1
TGTGCCAGTAGTGTACAGGGGGCGCGGAACACTGAAGCTTTCTTT
CASSVQGARNTEAFF
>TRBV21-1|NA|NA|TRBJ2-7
TGTGCCAGCAAAATCTTGAAGCTCGGGGGCTACGAGCAGTACTTC
CASKILKLGGYEQYF
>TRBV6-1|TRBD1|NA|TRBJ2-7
TGTGCCAGCTGGACAGGGTGGTACGAGCAGTACTTC
CASWTGWYEQYF
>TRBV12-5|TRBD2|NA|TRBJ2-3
TGTGCTAGTGGTTGGCGGGAGGCCACAGATACGCAGTATTTT
CASGWREATDTQYF
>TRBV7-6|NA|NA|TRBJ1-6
TGTGCCAGCAGCTTAGTGGGGGGCGGACACCAGGCGTCACCCCTCCACTTT
CASSLVGGGHQASPLHF
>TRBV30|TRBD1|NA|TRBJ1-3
TGTGCCTGGAGTCCTCAGGGGGCGACGACTGGTGGAAACACCATATATTTT
CAWSPQGATTGGNTIYF
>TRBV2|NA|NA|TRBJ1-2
TGTGCCAGCAGTGAAGCGCGGGGGGATGGCTACACCTTC
CASSEARGDGYTF
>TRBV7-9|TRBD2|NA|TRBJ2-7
TGTGCCAGCAGCTCCTTAGCGGGGGACTACGAGCAGTACTTC
CASSSLAGDYEQYF
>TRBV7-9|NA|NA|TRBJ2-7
TGTGCCAGCAGCTTAGGGCGGGGAGAAGAGCAGTACTTC
CASSLGRGEEQYF
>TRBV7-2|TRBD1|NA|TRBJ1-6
TGTGCCAGCAGTTCAGGGGGAATGAAAAATTCACCCCTCCACTTT
CASSSGGMKNSPLHF
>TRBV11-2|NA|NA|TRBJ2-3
TGTGCCAGCAGCCTCAGTTGGGGGGCGGGCACAGATACGCAGTATTTT
CASSLSWGAGTDTQYF
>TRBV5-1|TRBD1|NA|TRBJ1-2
TGCGCCAGCAGCTTAAGGGGGCTGAACGAAAATGGCTACACCTTC
CASSLRGLNENGYTF
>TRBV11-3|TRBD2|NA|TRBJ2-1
TGTGCCAGCAGCCCGGAGGCGGGAGGGCCGGAGGGTGCCGGTGAGCAGTTCTTC
CASSPEAGGPEGAGEQFF
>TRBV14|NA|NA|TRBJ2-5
TGTGCCAGCAGCGCTCTCGGGACCCAGTACTTC
CASSALGTQYF
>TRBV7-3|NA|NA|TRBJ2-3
TGTGCCAGCAGTCCAACCTATAGCGGTCCATACACAGATACGCAGTATTTT
CASSPTYSGPYTDTQYF
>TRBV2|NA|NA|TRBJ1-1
TGTGCCAGCACTTCCCGGGCGCCTAGCCAGAACACTGAAGCTTTCTTT
CASTSRAPSQNTEAFF
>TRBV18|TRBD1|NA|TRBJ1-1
TGTGCCAGCAAATCAGGGGACAGGAGGAACACTGAAGCTTTCTTT
CASKSGDRRNTEAFF
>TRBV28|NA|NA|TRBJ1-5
TGTGCCACCGAAGCGGGGGCTCAGCCCCAGCATTTT
CATEAGAQPQHF
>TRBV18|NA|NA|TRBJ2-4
TGTGCCAGCTCACCACTCGACAGCAAAAACATTCAGTACTTC
CASSPLDSKNIQYF